This T cell receptor (beta chain) was sequenced for a study of T-cell memory formation after mild COVID-19. This CDR3 has 12 amino acids. Per germline, CDR1 KGHDR and CDR2 SFDVKD. V was cut by 1 base and J by 8 bases, with 5 bases left in between. Study results and limitations: Among clones contracting day 15 to 85, CD4/CD8 was balanced, whereas later expanders leaned CD4+. Mostly located in CM and EM were contracting CD4+ clones, with contracting CD8+ clones located in EMRA. There were some responding clones in pre-infection memory, which suggested that cross-reactive memory had joined.

5'RACE, which relied on constant-segment primers, yielded TCR alpha and TCR beta cDNA libraries carrying sample barcodes and UMIs. TCRdb called the 5' RACE reads again in MiXCR, with one record for every CDR3 protein. The sample comprises 350,000 to 400,000 distinct CDR3 sequences, over 20% of which are singletons, and around an eighth rests with the top ten. This clonotype has more than one count but fewer than ten. The antigen is undetermined. The sequenced sample was PBMCs or a T cell subset sorted from them (not recorded which). The receptor was isolated from an adult woman who had mild COVID-19 (a few samples of this study predate the infection). Cell type and time point are not known. The rearrangement uses TRBV24-1 and TRBJ2-1; D remains unclear. The CDR3 region is CATSDLEYEQFF. The CDR3 bases are TGTGCCACCAGTGATTTAGAGTATGAGCAGTTCTTC.